This TCR beta chain was documented in a study of cytomegalovirus exposure and HLA in healthy donors. Germline V CDR1 and CDR2: SGHRS, YFSETQ. Losses at the gene ends were 5 bases for V and 7 bases for J; bases not matched to a gene: 15. The CDR3 has 17 residues. Points from the study as a whole: With DRB1 most and HLA-C fewest, TCR association rates differed between HLA loci in a later analysis. An assumption of roughly uniform sequencing depth across donors underlay the presence/absence analyses.

Concerning this clone itself: Antigen: not known.

The study ran its PCR with 60 Vbeta and 13 Jbeta primers. In the original workflow: Later reanalysis found 80 million or so unique TCR beta chains, 9 million to 12 million of them shared. Sequencing used immunoSEQ multiplex PCR; TCRdb keeps in-frame clones, though not all of them. That table supplies the V and J calls and clone size; D and trimming were determined from the DNA. The table records 85,000 to 90,000 clones, just under 90% of them present only once. Sequencing used PBMCs. The clonotype originates from a man in his late teens or twenties in good health and CMV-seronegative. The chain combines TRBV5-1 with TRBJ2-1; 10 nucleotides align to TRBD2. This CDR3 is CASSVNIAGGRGNEQFF. The CDR3, as DNA: TGCGCCAGCAGTGTCAATATAGCGGGAGGCCGGGGTAATGAGCAGTTCTTC.